The 21 T cell receptor beta chains listed next were all sequenced from one sample in a study of blood T cells in healthy people across ages. A sample-barcoded 5' primer and a J-beta primer mix were used in a second PCR of about 7 to 11 cycles. Via MiXCR, TCRdb re-called the 5' RACE reads, giving one row per CDR3 protein. The profile covers roughly 410,000 distinct CDR3 sequences, with 52% appearing a single time and 51% taken by the ten largest. The material sequenced was blood. The receptors were sampled from a man in his 60s in good health.

This clonotype was recorded at least ten times. This chain links TRBV20-1 with TRBJ2-7, with D perhaps TRBD1 or TRBD2 (5 bases each). CDR1 and CDR2 from the germline V gene are DFQATT and SNEGSKA (reference sequence). V was cut by 2 bases and J by 3 bases, with 11 bases left in between. CDR3 size: 13 residues. In DNA, the CDR3 is TGCAGTGCTAGACGGGGCTTTGACTACGAGCAGTACTTC. Translation gives CSARRGFDYEQYF.

The chain couples TRBV3-1 to TRBJ2-7; no reliable D call. The CDR3 totals 14 residues. V lost 1 base and J lost 0, with 7 bases in between. The V gene's germline CDR1 is LGHDT and CDR2 YNNKEL (reference sequence). Here the CDR3 reads CASSQVKSSYEQYF. CDR3 coding DNA: TGTGCCAGCAGCCAAGTTAAGAGCTCCTACGAGCAGTACTTC.

V and J are TRBV10-1 and TRBJ2-1, with 10 bases matching TRBD2. V lost 6 bases to trimming and J lost 6 bases; unmatched junction nucleotides: 5. The germline gives CDR1 WNHNN, CDR2 SYGVQD (reference sequence). The CDR3 is made up of 14 amino acids. The CDR3 bases are TGCGCCAGCAGGAGCGGGGGGGCCTCCAATGAGCAGTTCTTC. Translation: CASRSGGASNEQFF.

This clonotype was found once. The V gene is TRBV28, the J gene TRBJ2-7, with D tentatively TRBD1 (6 bases). With 6 bases removed from V and 2 bases from J, the gap between germline ends came to 14 bases. The CDR3 loop spans 14 amino acids. Germline V gene lookup returns CDR1 MDHEN and CDR2 SYDVKM. CDR3 nucleotides: TGTGCCAGCAGGTCAACAGGGTCGACCTACGAGCAGTACTTC. This sequence encodes CASRSTGSTYEQYF.

This clonotype was counted between two and nine times. This chain joins TRBV30 and TRBJ1-2, with D possibly matching TRBD1 (6 bases). The germline CDR1 and CDR2 sequences are GTSNPN and SVGIG (reference sequence). This CDR3 is built from 16 residues. Trimming shortened V by 1 base and J by 4 bases, and 19 bases separated the two germline ends. The CDR3 DNA follows: TGTGCCTGGAGTGGTGCAGGGACAAAAGGAGTCTATGGCTACACCTTC. Protein product: CAWSGAGTKGVYGYTF.

Points on this clonotype: One junction end does not reproduce the germline sequence, and a read error may be involved. The V and J genes are TRBV7-6 and TRBJ2-1; TRBD2 matches 7 bases. Germline lookup yields CDR1 SGHVS and CDR2 FNYEAQ. The CDR3 totals 14 residues. CDR3 in DNA: TGTGCCAGCAGCCTAGCGGCTAGCCGGGGTGAGCAGTTCTTC. Translating it yields CASSLAASRGEQFF.

The chain joins TRBV28 to TRBJ2-3; no reliable D call. The CDR3 is 15 amino acids. Looked up from germline, CDR1 is MDHEN and CDR2 is SYDVKM. With 5 bases removed from V and 6 bases from J, the gap between germline ends came to 18 bases. This CDR3 is CASSPPGSEADTQYF. The CDR3, as DNA: TGTGCCAGCAGTCCCCCCGGTAGTGAGGCGGATACGCAGTATTTT. Full variable domain (rest looked up from reference TRBV28 and TRBJ2-3): DVKVTQSSRYLVKRTGEKVFLECVQDMDHENMFWYRQDPGLGLRLIYFSYDVKMKEKGDIPEGYSVSREKKERFSLILESASTNQTSMYLCASSPPGSEADTQYFGPGTRLTVL.

The rearrangement links TRBV27 to TRBJ1-2; no definite D call. Looked up from germline, CDR1 is MNHEY and CDR2 is SMNVEV (reference sequence). This CDR3 contains 14 residues. V was pared by 5 bases and J by 5 bases, with 15 bases between. CDR3 sequence (DNA): TGTGCCAGCAGTCCACGGGCAGGATTATATGGCTACACCTTC. Translated: CASSPRAGLYGYTF.

The gene calls are TRBV4-2 and TRBJ1-2; 7 bases are shared with TRBD1. The junction had 13 bases not matched to a gene; V was cut back by 0 bases and J by 9 bases. The CDR3 is made up of 16 amino acids. CDR1 and CDR2 (germline): LGHNA, YNFKEQ. CDR3 region: CASSQDTGQGGSRYTF. For the CDR3, the DNA is TGTGCCAGCAGCCAAGATACGGGGCAGGGGGGTTCTCGCTACACCTTC.

This chain uses TRBV15 with TRBJ1-6; no definite D call. The CDR3 sequence is 16 residues long. The V end was cut by 0 bases, the J end by 9 bases, with 15 bases between. The germline CDR1 and CDR2 sequences are LNHNV and YYDKDF (reference sequence). The CDR3 nucleotides are TGTGCCACCAGCAGAGAACGGCGGAGCCTTGGTTCACCCCTCCACTTT. Residues: CATSRERRSLGSPLHF.

CDR3 sequence reads: CASSSTGGYGYGYTF. CDR3 sequence (DNA): TGTGCCAGCAGTTCGACAGGGGGCTATGGCTATGGCTACACCTTC. The J gene is TRBJ1-2, the V gene TRBV27; 10 nucleotides agree with TRBD1. The CDR3 contains 15 residues. V dropped 4 bases and J dropped 4; count of bases not matched to a gene: 6. Germline CDR1 is MNHEY and CDR2 is SMNVEV (reference sequence).

This clonotype was counted between two and nine times. The chain carries TRBV20-1 and TRBJ2-7; 11 bases match TRBD2. V dropped 2 bases and J dropped 5; count of bases not matched to a gene: 8. The CDR3 extends over 15 amino acids. Germline-derived CDR1 and CDR2 are DFQATT and SNEGSKA (reference sequence). The chain's CDR3 is CSARPRLAGTNEQYF. CDR3 DNA: TGCAGTGCTAGACCCCGACTAGCGGGGACGAACGAGCAGTACTTC.

This clonotype was seen more than once but under ten times. J is TRBJ2-4 and V is TRBV7-9, with TRBD2 matching over 8 bases. The J call may not be correct, given that the DNA end is closer to TRBJ2-7. Germline loops: CDR1 SEHNR, CDR2 FQNEAQ (reference sequence). The length of the CDR3 is 16 residues. In DNA, the CDR3 is TGTGCCAGCAGCTTGTCGGGGGGGAAAGAGGCATACGAGCAGTACTTC. Translation gives CASSLSGGKEAYEQYF.

This chain uses TRBV3-1 with TRBJ2-3; D ambiguous. From germline, CDR1 is LGHDT and CDR2 YNNKEL (reference sequence). The length of the CDR3 is 18 residues. V shed 4 bases and J shed 0 bases, with 20 bases lying between them. CDR3 region: CASSPARQAILSTDTQYF. In DNA form, the CDR3 reads TGTGCCAGCAGCCCGGCTAGGCAGGCAATTTTGAGCACAGATACGCAGTATTTT.

The chain recombines TRBV20-1 with TRBJ2-1; weak D call: TRBD1 (6 bases). The germline gives CDR1 DFQATT, CDR2 SNEGSKA (reference sequence). This CDR3 comprises 13 residues. Trimming left V 6 bases short and J 2 bases short, with 11 bases between. In DNA form, the CDR3 reads TGCAGTGCAACCAGGGGAACCTACAATGAGCAGTTCTTC. It translates to CSATRGTYNEQFF.

V gene TRBV6-2 or TRBV6-3 combines with J gene TRBJ2-2, with 8 positions matching TRBD1. CDR3 length equals 15 residues. CDR1 is MNHEY, CDR2 SVGEGT, per germline. The V gene end was trimmed by 8 bases and the J gene end by 1 base; junction bases not matched to a gene: 6. DNA of the CDR3: TGTGCCAGCGTGACAGGGGCGATGAACACCGGGGAGCTGTTTTTT. This gives the protein CASVTGAMNTGELFF.

This clonotype occurred many times. The chain joins TRBV30 to TRBJ2-5; unclear D gene. Deletions cut 0 bases from V and 4 bases from J, with 3 bases between. Per the germline V gene, CDR1 is GTSNPN and CDR2 is SVGIG (reference sequence). This CDR3 is 11 amino acids long. The CDR3 protein is CAWSVSETQYF. The CDR3 DNA follows: TGTGCCTGGAGTGTATCAGAGACCCAGTACTTC.

The V gene is TRBV20-1, the J gene TRBJ2-1; D perhaps matches TRBD2 (5 bases). The closer fit of TRBJ2-7 to the DNA end suggests the J call may be wrong. Looked up from germline, CDR1 is DFQATT and CDR2 is SNEGSKA (reference sequence). The CDR3 extends over 12 amino acids. The CDR3 sequence: CSARAGIDEQYF. Written as DNA, the CDR3 is TGCAGTGCTAGGGCGGGTATCGATGAGCAGTACTTC.

This clonotype showed up many times. V gene TRBV28 combines with J gene TRBJ2-4, with 7 bases aligning to TRBD2. Germline lookup yields CDR1 MDHEN and CDR2 SYDVKM. Trimming took 8 bases from V and 7 from J; bases not matched to a gene: 8. This CDR3 is built from 13 residues. The CDR3 is CASFRTGGNIQYF. The CDR3 coding sequence is TGTGCCAGCTTTCGGACCGGGGGGAACATTCAGTACTTC.

The V and J genes are TRBV20-1 and TRBJ2-5, with a possible D match to TRBD2 (7 bases). CDR1 is DFQATT and CDR2 is SNEGSKA in the germline V gene (reference sequence). V was trimmed by 6 bases and J by 5 bases, leaving 19 bases between them. The CDR3 is 14 amino acids. The CDR3 protein is CSAARGARAETQYF. The CDR3 DNA reads TGCAGTGCCGCTCGGGGGGCCAGGGCGGAGACCCAGTACTTC.

V gene TRBV5-6 combines with J gene TRBJ2-3; unclear D gene. The germline gives CDR1 SGHDT, CDR2 YYEEEE. Trimming pared 6 bases from V and 0 bases from J, leaving 11 bases between. The CDR3 has 14 residues. Here the CDR3 reads CASTLGWSTDTQYF. Here the CDR3 DNA reads TGTGCCAGCACCCTCGGGTGGAGCACAGATACGCAGTATTTT.